This T cell receptor (beta chain) was recorded in a study of control samples from healthy donors and cancer patients. Sequenced by immunoSEQ multiplex PCR; TCRdb stores in-frame clones only, minus some. The sample contains around 120,000 clones, roughly 91% of which appear only once. CDR3 length equals 14 residues. Trimming shortened V by 4 bases and J by 4 bases, and 14 bases separated the two germline ends. CDR1 is SGHNT, CDR2 YYREEE, per germline (reference sequence). The chain joins TRBV5-4 to TRBJ1-1, with D perhaps TRBD1 (6 bases). Input material: blood. This receptor was taken from a woman between 65 and 79 years old in good health. CDR3 amino acids: CASSQQHRATEAFF. CDR3 nucleotides: TGTGCCAGCAGCCAACAACACAGGGCCACTGAAGCTTTCTTT.